This T cell receptor beta chain is drawn from a study of shared clonotypes between healthy human individuals. Profiling relied on immunoSEQ multiplex PCR, and the TCRdb table lists in-frame clones only, not all of them. Of about 2.2 million clones detected, 85% to 95% appear once; the ten largest clones hold roughly 1.8%. Findings and limits, study-wide: A generally larger estimated richness was seen in naive subsets than in memory subsets.

CD8 cells classed as naive were CD45RO-negative and positively selected for CCR7, excluding terminally differentiated effector memory CD45RA+ cells. CDR3 length: 13 residues. Trimming cost V 10 bases and J 0 bases; bases outside gene matches: 6. Germline V CDR1 and CDR2: MDHEN, SYDVKM. Comments on this clone: Antigen unknown.

This receptor was obtained from a man between 18 and 29 years old in good health. Some clones in this sample may be carry-over from other donors' samples. The V gene is TRBV28, the J gene TRBJ2-7, with 7 nucleotides matching TRBD2. Sequencing used naive CD8+ T cells from PBMCs. The CDR3 sequence: CATRWTSSYEQYF. In DNA, the CDR3 is TGTGCCACTCGATGGACTAGCTCCTACGAGCAGTACTTC. Complete variable domain (other parts from reference TRBV28 and TRBJ2-7): DVKVTQSSRYLVKRTGEKVFLECVQDMDHENMFWYRQDPGLGLRLIYFSYDVKMKEKGDIPEGYSVSREKKERFSLILESASTNQTSMYLCATRWTSSYEQYFGPGTRLTVT.